One TCR beta chain is described in this entry. Its antigen is unidentified. This entry is derived from a study of intratumoral heterogeneity in liver cancer. About the research overall: The median patient age was roughly 64 years, and most were male.

Profiled with immunoSEQ multiplex PCR; TCRdb holds only in-frame clones, not every one. The data hold some 21,000 clones, with roughly 73% observed a single time. The V and J ends lost 4 bases and 6 bases, in that order; junction bases with no gene match: 7. The germline CDR1 and CDR2 sequences are SGHKS and YYEKEE (reference sequence). The CDR3 contains 15 residues. General study findings and limits: A noted limitation was under-sampling of tumor-infiltrating lymphocytes.

Samples came from areas without visible necrosis or hemorrhage. The chain couples TRBV5-5 to TRBJ1-6; 7 bases fit TRBD1. The clonotype originates from a woman in her 70s with hepatocellular carcinoma. This sample comprised tumor-adjacent normal tissue, obtained before any cancer treatment. The CDR3 is CASSAGQTLNSPLHF. DNA of the CDR3: TGTGCCAGCAGCGCGGGACAGACTCTTAATTCACCCCTCCACTTT. Full variable domain (rest looked up from reference TRBV5-5 and TRBJ1-6): DAGVTQSPTHLIKTRGQQVTLRCSPISGHKSVSWYQQVLGQGPQFIFQYYEKEERGRGNFPDRFSARQFPNYSSELNVNALLLGDSALYLCASSAGQTLNSPLHFGNGTRLTVT.